One and the same sample provided the 20 T cell receptor beta chains below, sequenced in a study of breast tumors, draining lymph nodes, adjacent tissues. TCRdb reanalysed the multiplex PCR reads using MiXCR and keeps one entry per CDR3 protein. The sample lists 200,000 to 250,000 distinct CDR3 sequences; under 35% were seen once. Axillary draining lymph nodes of breast cancer patients supplied the node samples. Sequencing used axillary lymph node tissue. The receptors were sampled from a female donor with breast cancer. Some clones in this sample may be carry-over from other donors' samples.

This clonotype came up many times. The chain has TRBV20-1 and TRBJ1-6; D is perhaps TRBD1 (6 bases). The length of the CDR3 is 13 residues. The V end was cut by 1 base, the J end by 10 bases, with 11 bases between. The germline gives CDR1 DFQATT, CDR2 SNEGSKA (reference sequence). DNA of the CDR3: TGCAGTGCTAGAGTTAACAGGGTGTCACCCCTCCACTTT. It specifies CSARVNRVSPLHF.

CDR3 DNA sequence: TGTGCCACCAGCAGAGATACGTCAACAGCGGGGGCCAACGTCCTGACTTTC. Translated: CATSRDTSTAGANVLTF. The rearrangement joins TRBV15 to TRBJ2-6, with D hard to call. The CDR3 contains 17 residues. Deletions cut 0 bases from V and 4 bases from J, with 13 bases between. Germline V gene data show CDR1 as LNHNV and CDR2 as YYDKDF (reference sequence).

DNA for the CDR3: TGTGCCAGCAGTTACTCGTTTTCAGTCACGGATACGCAGTATTTT. Protein: CASSYSFSVTDTQYF. The chain combines TRBV6-2 or TRBV6-3 with TRBJ2-3; D is undetermined. The CDR3 sequence is 15 residues long. Germline V CDR1 and CDR2: MNHEY, SVGEGT. V was clipped by 0 bases and J by 6 bases, with 13 bases between them.

Notes on this clonotype: This may come from a read error, since a much larger clone is one base off. The genes are TRBV7-9 and TRBJ1-2; D gene uncertain. V was trimmed by 5 bases and J by 2 bases, leaving 9 bases between them. The CDR3 sequence is 13 residues long. Germline lookup yields CDR1 SEHNR and CDR2 FQNEAQ (reference sequence). The CDR3 coding sequence is TGTGCCAGCAGCCACCTAGGGAACTATGGCTACACCTTC. It is translated as CASSHLGNYGYTF.

This clonotype has more than one count but fewer than ten. The chain recombines TRBV6-1 with TRBJ2-7, with 8 nucleotides matching TRBD2. The length of the CDR3 is 15 residues. CDR1 is MNHNS, CDR2 SASEGT, per germline. Unmatched junction bases numbered 9, after V lost 5 bases and J lost 3 bases. The CDR3 nucleotides read TGTGCCAGCAGTAAAGAAAGGCGGGGGGACTACGAGCAGTACTTC. Translation: CASSKERRGDYEQYF.

The chain recombines TRBV25-1 with TRBJ1-6, with TRBD1 matching 8 bases. Trimming removed 9 bases from V and 8 bases from J; junction bases left unmatched: 9. The CDR3 consists of 14 residues. CDR1 is MGHDK, CDR2 SYGVNS, per germline. The chain's CDR3 is CASGGDRWDSPLHF. The CDR3 nucleotides are TGTGCCAGTGGGGGGGACAGGTGGGATTCACCCCTCCACTTT.

This clonotype was found a few times. The chain joins TRBV14 to TRBJ2-1, with 9 bases matching TRBD2. This CDR3 comprises 16 residues. The junction had 1 base not matched to a gene; V was cut back by 1 base and J by 0 bases. From germline, CDR1 is SGHDN and CDR2 FVKESK. CDR3 in DNA: TGTGCCAGCAGCCAAGTGACTAGCGGCTCCTACAATGAGCAGTTCTTC. Translation: CASSQVTSGSYNEQFF. Filled out from reference TRBV14 and TRBJ2-1, the complete variable domain reads EAGVTQFPSHSVIEKGQTVTLRCDPISGHDNLYWYRRVMGKEIKFLLHFVKESKQDESGMPNNRFLAERTGGTYSTLKVQPAELEDSGVYFCASSQVTSGSYNEQFFGPGTRLTVL.

The chain is built from TRBV19 and TRBJ1-1; D not certain. Germline V gene lookup returns CDR1 LNHDA and CDR2 SQIVND (reference sequence). The ends were cut back, 4 bases at V and 7 bases at J, with 10 bases in the middle. The CDR3 extends over 12 amino acids. CDR3 sequence: CASSRATLEAFF. As DNA, the CDR3 is TGTGCCAGTAGTAGAGCGACGCTTGAAGCTTTCTTT.

The gene calls are TRBV15 and TRBJ2-7; TRBD2 matches 8 bases. The CDR3 loop spans 13 amino acids. CDR1 is LNHNV and CDR2 is YYDKDF in the germline V gene (reference sequence). With V trimmed by 3 bases and J by 4 bases, 2 bases remained unmatched. CDR3 bases: TGTGCCACCAGCAGCGGGAGGGGTTACGAGCAGTACTTC. This codes for CATSSGRGYEQYF.

This clonotype has ten or more counts. This sequence joins TRBV19 and TRBJ2-1, with 8 bases that match TRBD1. Germline CDR1 and CDR2: LNHDA and SQIVND (reference sequence). CDR3 length: 17 amino acids. The V segment lost 5 bases and the J segment 3 bases; nucleotides outside the gene matches: 12. CDR3 residues: CASSPHQSGQVYNEQFF. Here the CDR3 DNA reads TGTGCCAGTAGTCCCCACCAATCGGGACAGGTCTACAATGAGCAGTTCTTC.

The count of this clonotype is one. V is TRBV13 and J is TRBJ1-2, with 7 bases that match TRBD1. V was clipped by 3 bases and J by 8 bases; unmatched bases: 12. The CDR3 runs 15 residues. In germline, CDR1 is PRHDT, CDR2 FYEKMQ (reference sequence). CDR3 nucleotides: TGTGCCAGCAGCTTCCGGGACAGTGTTGCCCACGGCTACACCTTC. It encodes CASSFRDSVAHGYTF.

This clonotype came up many times. Being one base from a much bigger clone, this may be a read error. The chain carries TRBV7-6 and TRBJ2-6, with D perhaps TRBD1 (5 bases). There are 15 residues in the CDR3. Germline V gives CDR1 SGHVS, CDR2 FNYEAQ. For the CDR3, the DNA is TGTGCCAGCAGTCTGAAGCCCTCTGGGGCCAACGTCCTGCCTTTC. Its protein is CASSLKPSGANVLPF.

This clonotype was recorded many times. The rearrangement joins TRBV10-3 to TRBJ2-7, with a possible D match to TRBD1 (5 bases). This CDR3 comprises 12 residues. Trimming shortened V by 10 bases and J by 2 bases, and 12 bases separated the two germline ends. The germline CDR1 and CDR2 sequences are ENHRY and SYGVKD. CDR3: CATETETYEQYF. As DNA, the CDR3 is TGTGCCACCGAGACAGAGACCTACGAGCAGTACTTC.

Concerning this clonotype itself: A read error may explain this, as a much larger clone is one base away. V usage is TRBV19 and J usage is TRBJ2-7; D remains ambiguous. There are 14 residues in the CDR3. CDR1 and CDR2 (germline): LNHDA, SQIVND (reference sequence). The CDR3 DNA follows: TGTGTCAGTACCCGTACCCTATACTCCTACGAGCAGTACTTC. It codes for CVSTRTLYSYEQYF.

V is TRBV7-9 and J is TRBJ2-7; 15 nucleotides match TRBD2. The CDR3 extends over 17 amino acids. Looked up from germline, CDR1 is SEHNR and CDR2 is FQNEAQ (reference sequence). Trimming removed 1 base from V and 7 bases from J; junction bases left unmatched: 8. The CDR3: CASSLGTSGRAQKEQYF. As DNA, the CDR3 is TGTGCCAGCAGCTTAGGGACTAGCGGGAGGGCCCAAAAAGAGCAGTACTTC.

This clonotype showed up just a few times. With a much larger clone just one base away, this may be a read error. The chain employs TRBV12-3 or TRBV12-4 and TRBJ2-1, with 7 bases fitting TRBD2. The CDR3 consists of 14 residues. The CDR3 is CASSRGDSYNGQFF. CDR3 DNA: TGTGCCAGCAGTCGGGGGGACTCCTACAATGGGCAGTTCTTC.

Comment on this clonotype: A much larger clone lies a single base off, so this may be a read error. This chain links TRBV4-1 with TRBJ2-1, with TRBD1 identical over 9 bases. CDR1 is MGHRA, CDR2 YSYEKL, per germline. CDR3 length: 16 residues. DNA of the CDR3: TGCGCCAACAGCCATTCTCCCGGGACAGGGTACAATGAGCAGTTCTTC. Residues: CANSHSPGTGYNEQFF.

On this clonotype: Just one base apart from a much larger clone, this may be a read error. J is TRBJ1-3 and V is TRBV3-1, with D unclear. Per the germline V gene, CDR1 is LGHDT and CDR2 is YNNKEL (reference sequence). The CDR3 contains 13 residues. V lost 2 bases, J lost 3 bases, and 5 bases lay in between. CDR3 coding DNA: TGTGCCAGCAGCCAAAGCAATGGAAACACCATATATTTT. Translating gives CASSQSNGNTIYF.

Ten or more counts support this clonotype. The chain couples TRBV4-2 to TRBJ1-5; D is undetermined. Germline CDR1 LGHNA, CDR2 YNFKEQ. This CDR3 contains 16 residues. The ends were cut back, 0 bases at V and 0 bases at J, with 9 bases in the middle. CDR3 coding DNA: TGTGCCAGCAGCCAAGACTCGGTGAATAGCAATCAGCCCCAGCATTTT. Translated, it gives CASSQDSVNSNQPQHF.

The V call is TRBV2, the J call TRBJ2-6; 9 bases are a match to TRBD1. The CDR3 is 15 residues long. CDR1 SNHLY and CDR2 FYNNEI come from the germline V gene. J gave up 4 bases and V 6 bases, and 4 bases lay outside the gene matches. CDR3 protein: CASRTGGDGANVLTF. CDR3 sequence (DNA): TGTGCCAGCAGGACAGGGGGTGACGGGGCCAACGTCCTGACTTTC.